The source of this T cell receptor beta chain is a study of blood T cell repertoires in COVID-19. Study overall: From T cells, B-cell-depleted T cells, or PBMCs came the material, which was cDNA or gDNA.

The ends were cut back, 4 bases at V and 1 base at J, with 7 bases in the middle. There are 13 residues in the CDR3. From germline, CDR1 is SGHVS and CDR2 FQNEAQ. Original analysis: The authors estimated nucleated cell counts from reference gene primer amplification. The data were produced by immunoSEQ multiplex PCR, yet TCRdb's version contains in-frame clones alone and is incomplete. V and J calls plus clone size are reproduced from that table; the DNA served to infer D and trimming. This table has about 320,000 clones, approximately 85% appearing once. Material: peripheral blood. This clonotype was obtained from a human donor in a cohort sampled during active COVID-19. The V gene is TRBV7-8, the J gene TRBJ1-1; a weak D match, TRBD1 (6 bases). The CDR3 loop reads CASSSGENTEAFF. The DNA for the CDR3 is TGTGCCAGCAGCTCAGGGGAGAACACTGAAGCTTTCTTT.